This TCR beta chain was recorded in a study of patients and donors after allogeneic stem cell transplantation. Germline assignment: CDR1 MDHEN and CDR2 SYDVKM. This CDR3 contains 15 residues. Trimming removed 3 bases from V and 7 bases from J, with 18 bases in between. TCRdb redid the calling of the RT-PCR reads with MiXCR, one entry per CDR3 protein. The sample has some 60,000 distinct CDR3 sequences, roughly 14% seen once; the top ten hold around 32%. Sequences were obtained from blood, either unsorted or a sorted T cell fraction (not recorded which). The rearrangement links TRBV28 to TRBJ1-2, with D possibly matching TRBD1 (5 bases). The clonotype was recovered from a human donor who was either an allogeneic HSCT recipient or a stem cell or donor lymphocyte infusion donor (not recorded which). It is not recorded whose cells these are; they may come from a transplant donor. This chain's CDR3 is CASSFTQGPLGGYTF. DNA for the CDR3: TGTGCCAGCAGTTTCACCCAGGGACCGTTAGGTGGCTACACCTTC.